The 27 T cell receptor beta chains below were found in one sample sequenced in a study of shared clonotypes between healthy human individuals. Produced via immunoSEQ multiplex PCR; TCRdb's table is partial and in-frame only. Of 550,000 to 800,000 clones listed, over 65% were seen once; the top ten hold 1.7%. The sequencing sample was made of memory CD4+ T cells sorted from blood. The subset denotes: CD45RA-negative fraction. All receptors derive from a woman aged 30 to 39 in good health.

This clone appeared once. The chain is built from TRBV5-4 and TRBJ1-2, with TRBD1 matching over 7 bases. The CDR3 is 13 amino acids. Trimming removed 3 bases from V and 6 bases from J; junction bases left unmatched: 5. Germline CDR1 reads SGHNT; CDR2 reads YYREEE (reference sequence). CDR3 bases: TGTGCCAGCAGCTATTCGACAGGGCATGGCTACACCTTC. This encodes CASSYSTGHGYTF.

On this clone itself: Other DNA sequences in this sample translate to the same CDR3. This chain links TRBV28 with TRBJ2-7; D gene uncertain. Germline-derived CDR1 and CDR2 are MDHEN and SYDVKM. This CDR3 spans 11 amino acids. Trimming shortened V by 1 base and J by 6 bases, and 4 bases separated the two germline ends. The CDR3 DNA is TGTGCCAGCAGTTTATCAGGCGAGCAGTACTTC. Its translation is CASSLSGEQYF.

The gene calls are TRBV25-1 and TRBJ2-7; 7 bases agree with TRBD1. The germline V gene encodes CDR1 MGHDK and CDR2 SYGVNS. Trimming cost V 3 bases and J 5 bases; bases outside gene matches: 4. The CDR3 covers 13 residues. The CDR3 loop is CASSDKGAHEQYF. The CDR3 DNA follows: TGTGCCAGCAGTGATAAGGGGGCCCACGAGCAGTACTTC.

The CDR3 is CASSHTGGGAEQPQHF. CDR3 sequence (DNA): TGTGCCAGTAGTCACACTGGGGGGGGCGCTGAACAGCCCCAGCATTTT. This chain joins TRBV19 and TRBJ1-5, with a weak D call TRBD1 (6 bases). Trimming pared 5 bases from V and 7 bases from J, leaving 21 bases between. Per the germline V gene, CDR1 is LNHDA and CDR2 is SQIVND (reference sequence). The CDR3 contains 16 residues.

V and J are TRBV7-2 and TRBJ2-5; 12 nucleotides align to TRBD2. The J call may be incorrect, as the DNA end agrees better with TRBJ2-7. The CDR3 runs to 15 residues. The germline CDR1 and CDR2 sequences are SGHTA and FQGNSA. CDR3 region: CASRNGLAGSYEQYF. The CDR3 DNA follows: TGTGCCAGCAGAAATGGACTAGCGGGATCCTACGAGCAGTACTTC.

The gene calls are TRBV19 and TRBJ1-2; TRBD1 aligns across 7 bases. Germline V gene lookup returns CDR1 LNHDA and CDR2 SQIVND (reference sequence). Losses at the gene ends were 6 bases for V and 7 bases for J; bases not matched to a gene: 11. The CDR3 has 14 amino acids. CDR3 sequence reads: CASSRRGEGSGYTF. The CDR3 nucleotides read TGTGCCAGTAGCCGCAGGGGGGAGGGTTCTGGCTACACCTTC.

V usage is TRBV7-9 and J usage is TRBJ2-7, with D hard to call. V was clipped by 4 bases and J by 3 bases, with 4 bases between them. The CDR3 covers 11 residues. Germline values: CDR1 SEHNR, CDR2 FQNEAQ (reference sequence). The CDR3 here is CASSYDYEQYF. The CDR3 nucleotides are TGTGCCAGCAGCTACGACTACGAGCAGTACTTC.

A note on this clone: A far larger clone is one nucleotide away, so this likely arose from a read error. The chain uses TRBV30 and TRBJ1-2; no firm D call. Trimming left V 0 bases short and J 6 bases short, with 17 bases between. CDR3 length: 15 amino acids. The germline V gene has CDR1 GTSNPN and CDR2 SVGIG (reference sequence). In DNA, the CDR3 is TGTGCCTGGAGTGTACCTGGGCAGCTACGCCATGGCTACACCTTC. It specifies CAWSVPGQLRHGYTF.

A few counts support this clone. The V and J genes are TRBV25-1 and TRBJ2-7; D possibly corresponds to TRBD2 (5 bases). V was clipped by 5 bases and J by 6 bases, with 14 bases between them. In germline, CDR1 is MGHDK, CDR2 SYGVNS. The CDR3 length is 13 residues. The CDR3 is CASSPIGVSEQYF. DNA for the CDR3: TGTGCCAGCAGTCCCATCGGGGTTAGCGAGCAGTACTTC.

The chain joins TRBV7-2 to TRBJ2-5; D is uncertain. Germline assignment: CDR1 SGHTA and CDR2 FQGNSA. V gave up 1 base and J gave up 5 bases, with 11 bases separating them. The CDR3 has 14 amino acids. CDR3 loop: CASSLVANAETQYF. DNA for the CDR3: TGTGCCAGCAGCTTAGTGGCGAATGCGGAGACCCAGTACTTC.

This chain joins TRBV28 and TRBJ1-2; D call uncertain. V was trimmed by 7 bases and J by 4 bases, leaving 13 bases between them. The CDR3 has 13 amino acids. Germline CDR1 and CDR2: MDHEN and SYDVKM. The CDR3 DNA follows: TGTGCCAGCACGCGGTATCCTCTCTATGGCTACACCTTC. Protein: CASTRYPLYGYTF.

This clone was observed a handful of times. The CDR3 sequence: CASSESLDGTYTQYF. Here the CDR3 DNA reads TGCGCCAGCAGTGAGTCCTTGGATGGCACTTATACGCAGTATTTT. The chain combines TRBV10-1 with TRBJ2-3; no definite D call. This CDR3 has 15 residues. The V end was cut by 0 bases, the J end by 7 bases, with 14 bases between. CDR1 and CDR2 (germline): WNHNN, SYGVQD (reference sequence).

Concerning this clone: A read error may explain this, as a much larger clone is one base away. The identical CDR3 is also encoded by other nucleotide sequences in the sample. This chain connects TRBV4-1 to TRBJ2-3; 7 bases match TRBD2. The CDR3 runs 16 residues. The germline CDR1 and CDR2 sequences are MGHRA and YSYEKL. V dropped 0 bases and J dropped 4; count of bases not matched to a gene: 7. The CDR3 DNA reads TGCGCCAGCAGCCAAGAGTGGGCGGGGGTCCCAGATACGCAGTATTTT. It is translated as CASSQEWAGVPDTQYF.

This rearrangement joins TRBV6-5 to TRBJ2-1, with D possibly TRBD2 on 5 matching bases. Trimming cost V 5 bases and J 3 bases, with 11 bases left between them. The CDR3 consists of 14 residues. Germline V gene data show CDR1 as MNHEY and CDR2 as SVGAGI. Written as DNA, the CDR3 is TGTGCCAGCAGTCGGGCGGGCGACTACAATGAGCAGTTCTTC. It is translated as CASSRAGDYNEQFF.

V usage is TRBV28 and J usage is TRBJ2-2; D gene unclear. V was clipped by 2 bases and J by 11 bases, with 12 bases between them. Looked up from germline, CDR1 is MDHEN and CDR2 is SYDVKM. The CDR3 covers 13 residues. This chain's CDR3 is CASSLDPRVELFF. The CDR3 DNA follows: TGTGCCAGCAGTTTAGACCCGCGAGTTGAGCTGTTTTTT.

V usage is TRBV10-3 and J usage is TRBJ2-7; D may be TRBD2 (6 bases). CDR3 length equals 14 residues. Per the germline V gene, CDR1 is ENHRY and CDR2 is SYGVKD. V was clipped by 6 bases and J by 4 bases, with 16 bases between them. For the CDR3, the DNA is TGTGCCATCAGGGGGGATGCGGGAAATTACGAGCAGTACTTC. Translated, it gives CAIRGDAGNYEQYF.

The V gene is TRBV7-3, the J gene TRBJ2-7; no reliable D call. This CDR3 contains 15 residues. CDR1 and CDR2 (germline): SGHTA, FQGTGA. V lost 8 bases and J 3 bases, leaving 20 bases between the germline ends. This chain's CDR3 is CASCCPRPEIYEQYF. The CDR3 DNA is TGTGCCAGCTGTTGTCCCCGACCGGAGATCTACGAGCAGTACTTC.

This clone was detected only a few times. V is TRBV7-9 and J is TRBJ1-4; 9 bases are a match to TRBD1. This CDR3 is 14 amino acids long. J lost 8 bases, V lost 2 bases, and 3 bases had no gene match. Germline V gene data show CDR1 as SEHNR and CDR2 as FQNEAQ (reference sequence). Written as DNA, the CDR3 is TGTGCCAGCAGCTTAACCGGGACAGGGGAAAAACTGTTTTTT. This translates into CASSLTGTGEKLFF.

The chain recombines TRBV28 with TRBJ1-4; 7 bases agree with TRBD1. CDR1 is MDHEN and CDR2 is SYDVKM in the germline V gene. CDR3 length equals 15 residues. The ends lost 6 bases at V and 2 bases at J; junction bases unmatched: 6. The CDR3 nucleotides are TGTGCCAGCAGGGGGGACAGTACGACTAATGAAAAACTGTTTTTT. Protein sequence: CASRGDSTTNEKLFF.

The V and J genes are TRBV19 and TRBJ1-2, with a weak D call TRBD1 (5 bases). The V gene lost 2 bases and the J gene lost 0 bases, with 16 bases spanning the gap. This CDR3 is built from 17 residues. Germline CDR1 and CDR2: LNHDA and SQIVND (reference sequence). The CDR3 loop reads CASSIRGTRSSNYGYTF. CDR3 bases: TGTGCCAGTAGTATAAGGGGAACGAGATCCTCTAACTATGGCTACACCTTC. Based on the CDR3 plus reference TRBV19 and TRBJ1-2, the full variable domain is DGGITQSPKYLFRKEGQNVTLSCEQNLNHDAMYWYRQDPGQGLRLIYYSQIVNDFQKGDIAEGYSVSREKKESFPLTVTSAQKNPTAFYLCASSIRGTRSSNYGYTFGSGTRLTVV.

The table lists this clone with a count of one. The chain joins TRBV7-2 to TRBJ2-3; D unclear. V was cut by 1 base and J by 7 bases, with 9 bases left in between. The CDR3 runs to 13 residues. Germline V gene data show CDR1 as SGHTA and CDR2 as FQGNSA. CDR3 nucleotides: TGTGCCAGCAGCTTAGTCCAGAAGAATACGCAGTATTTT. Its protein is CASSLVQKNTQYF.

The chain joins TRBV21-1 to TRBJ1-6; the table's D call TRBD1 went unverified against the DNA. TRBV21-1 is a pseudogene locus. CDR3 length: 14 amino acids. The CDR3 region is CASSQGTVWSPLHF. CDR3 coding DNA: TGTGCCAGCAGCCAAGGGACAGTGTGGTCACCCCTCCACTTT.

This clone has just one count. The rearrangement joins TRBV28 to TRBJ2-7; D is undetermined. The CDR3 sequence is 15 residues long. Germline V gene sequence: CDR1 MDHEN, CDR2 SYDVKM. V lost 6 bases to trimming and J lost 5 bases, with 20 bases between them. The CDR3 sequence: CASRALFELSNEQYF. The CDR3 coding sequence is TGTGCCAGCAGGGCCCTATTCGAACTCTCGAACGAGCAGTACTTC.

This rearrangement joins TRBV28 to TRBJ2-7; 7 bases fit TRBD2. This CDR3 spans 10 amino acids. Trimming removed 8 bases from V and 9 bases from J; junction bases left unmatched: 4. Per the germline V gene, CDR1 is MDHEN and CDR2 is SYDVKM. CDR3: CASGRGGQYF. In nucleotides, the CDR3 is TGTGCCAGCGGGAGGGGTGGGCAGTACTTC.

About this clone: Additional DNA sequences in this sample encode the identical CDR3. CDR3 in DNA: TGTGCCAGCAGCTTAGCGCATGGCAATCAGCCCCAGCATTTT. Encoded protein: CASSLAHGNQPQHF. The chain carries TRBV7-9 and TRBJ1-5; D not certain. V gave up 0 bases and J gave up 2 bases, with 5 bases separating them. Per the germline V gene, CDR1 is SEHNR and CDR2 is FQNEAQ (reference sequence). This CDR3 is built from 14 residues.

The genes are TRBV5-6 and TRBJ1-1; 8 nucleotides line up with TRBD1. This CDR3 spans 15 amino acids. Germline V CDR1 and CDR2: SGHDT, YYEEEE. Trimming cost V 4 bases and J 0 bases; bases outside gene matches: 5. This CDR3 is CASSAYRGMNTEAFF. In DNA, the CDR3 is TGTGCCAGCAGCGCCTACAGGGGGATGAACACTGAAGCTTTCTTT.

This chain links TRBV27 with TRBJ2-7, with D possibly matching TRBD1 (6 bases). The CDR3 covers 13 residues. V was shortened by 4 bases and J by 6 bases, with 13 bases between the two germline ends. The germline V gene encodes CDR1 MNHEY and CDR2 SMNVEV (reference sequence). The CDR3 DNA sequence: TGTGCCAGCAGTTACTCAGGGGCCCTCGAGCAGTACTTC. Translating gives CASSYSGALEQYF.